This TCR beta chain came from a study of cytomegalovirus exposure and HLA in healthy donors. About the research overall: Earlier findings included over 90 million unique TCR beta sequences obtained from 150 million to 200 million T cells.

This clone showed up just once. The PCR contained 60 Vbeta and 13 Jbeta primers. Here immunoSEQ multiplex PCR was the method, and the copy in TCRdb shows in-frame clones only, minus some. The repertoire holds about 180,000 clones, with about four fifths as singletons. The trim removed 3 bases at V and 3 bases at J, leaving 3 bases unmatched. Germline loops: CDR1 LNHDA, CDR2 SQIVND (reference sequence). The CDR3 has 15 amino acids. The specimen was PBMCs. The rearrangement uses TRBV19 and TRBJ2-1; 9 bases map to TRBD1. This receptor was taken from a woman aged 18-29 years in good health and CMV-seropositive. CDR3 sequence: CASSIRGQGYNEQFF. DNA for the CDR3: TGTGCCAGTAGTATTCGGGGACAGGGCTACAATGAGCAGTTCTTC.